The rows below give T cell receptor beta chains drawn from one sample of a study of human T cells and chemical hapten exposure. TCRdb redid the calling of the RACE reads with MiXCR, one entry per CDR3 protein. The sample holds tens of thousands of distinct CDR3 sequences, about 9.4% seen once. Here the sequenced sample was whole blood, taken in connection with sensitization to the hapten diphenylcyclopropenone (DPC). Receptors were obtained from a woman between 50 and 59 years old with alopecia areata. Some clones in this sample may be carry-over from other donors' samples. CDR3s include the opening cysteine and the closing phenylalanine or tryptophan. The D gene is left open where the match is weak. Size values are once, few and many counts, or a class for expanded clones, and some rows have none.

CDR3 protein: CASSLGQGFDRGYGYTF
CDR3 DNA: TGTGCCAGCAGCTTAGGGCAGGGCTTTGATCGTGGCTATGGCTACACCTTC
D gene: .
J gene: TRBJ1-2
V gene: TRBV7-2
clone size: few

CDR3 protein: CASSYLYTGELFF
CDR3 DNA: TGTGCCAGCAGTTACTTATACACCGGGGAGCTGTTTTTT
D gene: .
J gene: TRBJ2-2
V gene: TRBV6-2/TRBV6-3
clone size: few

CDR3 protein: CASSSIAELYQETQYF
CDR3 DNA: TGTGCCAGCAGCTCTATAGCGGAACTGTACCAAGAGACCCAGTACTTC
D gene: .
J gene: TRBJ2-5
V gene: TRBV5-4
clone size: many

CDR3 protein: CASSFWTGGMTGGSTDTQYF
CDR3 DNA: TGCGCCAGCAGCTTTTGGACAGGGGGCATGACGGGAGGGTCAACAGATACGCAGTATTTT
D gene: TRBD1
J gene: TRBJ2-3
V gene: TRBV5-1
clone size: .

CDR3 protein: CASSLGRRGYYNEQFF
CDR3 DNA: TGTGCCAGCAGCTTAGGACGGCGGGGATACTACAATGAGCAGTTCTTC
D gene: .
J gene: TRBJ2-1
V gene: TRBV7-6
clone size: many

CDR3 protein: CASSSLGANTGELFF
CDR3 DNA: TGTGCCAGCAGCTCCTTGGGCGCGAACACCGGGGAGCTGTTTTTT
D gene: .
J gene: TRBJ2-2
V gene: TRBV7-2
clone size: many

CDR3 protein: CSARDPRLNTGELFF
CDR3 DNA: TGCAGTGCTAGAGACCCGCGGTTAAACACCGGGGAGCTGTTTTTT
D gene: .
J gene: TRBJ2-2
V gene: TRBV20-1
clone size: few

CDR3 protein: CSVITGTHYGYTF
CDR3 DNA: TGCAGTGTAATTACCGGGACACACTATGGCTACACCTTC
D gene: .
J gene: TRBJ1-2
V gene: TRBV20-1
clone size: few

CDR3 protein: CAWESWGSNTGELFF
CDR3 DNA: TGTGCCTGGGAGAGTTGGGGGTCGAACACCGGGGAGCTGTTTTTT
D gene: .
J gene: TRBJ2-2
V gene: TRBV30
clone size: few

CDR3 protein: CASSFLPTGGKEAQYF
CDR3 DNA: TGTGCCAGCAGTTTCCTACCGACAGGGGGCAAGGAGGCCCAGTACTTC
D gene: TRBD1
J gene: TRBJ2-5
V gene: TRBV28
clone size: .

CDR3 protein: CASSIGNQPQHF
CDR3 DNA: TGTGCCAGTAGTATTGGGAATCAGCCCCAGCATTTT
D gene: .
J gene: TRBJ1-5
V gene: TRBV19
clone size: many

CDR3 protein: CASSSGPTDTQYF
CDR3 DNA: TGTGCCAGCAGTAGCGGTCCCACAGATACGCAGTATTTT
D gene: .
J gene: TRBJ2-3
V gene: TRBV28
clone size: few

CDR3 protein: CSARLAGSKEQFF
CDR3 DNA: TGCAGTGCTCGACTAGCGGGAAGTAAGGAGCAGTTCTTC
D gene: TRBD2
J gene: TRBJ2-1
V gene: TRBV20-1
clone size: many

CDR3 protein: CSVVGESSTDTQYF
CDR3 DNA: TGCAGCGTTGTAGGTGAATCTAGCACAGATACGCAGTATTTT
D gene: .
J gene: TRBJ2-3
V gene: TRBV29-1
clone size: .

CDR3 protein: CSASLGGVFETQYF
CDR3 DNA: TGCAGTGCTAGCTTGGGGGGCGTCTTTGAGACCCAGTACTTC
D gene: .
J gene: TRBJ2-5
V gene: TRBV20-1
clone size: .

CDR3 protein: CSVSPGSRAFF
CDR3 DNA: TGCAGCGTCTCTCCAGGGTCACGAGCTTTCTTT
D gene: .
J gene: TRBJ1-1
V gene: TRBV29-1
clone size: many

CDR3 protein: CASSQNPSGARDTQYF
CDR3 DNA: TGTGCCAGCAGCCAAAATCCTAGCGGGGCCCGGGATACGCAGTATTTT
D gene: TRBD2
J gene: TRBJ2-3
V gene: TRBV7-2
clone size: .

CDR3 protein: CSAQVSGSRDNEQFF
CDR3 DNA: TGCAGTGCTCAGGTCAGCGGGAGCCGGGACAATGAGCAGTTCTTC
D gene: TRBD2
J gene: TRBJ2-1
V gene: TRBV20-1
clone size: few

CDR3 protein: CSGTRENIQYF
CDR3 DNA: TGCAGCGGGACTAGGGAGAACATTCAGTACTTC
D gene: TRBD2
J gene: TRBJ2-4
V gene: TRBV29-1
clone size: .

CDR3 protein: CASSLQGRTDTQYF
CDR3 DNA: TGCGCCAGCAGCTTACAGGGCCGCACAGATACGCAGTATTTT
D gene: .
J gene: TRBJ2-3
V gene: TRBV5-1
clone size: .

CDR3 protein: CASSPQTGLNTEAFF
CDR3 DNA: TGTGCCAGCTCACCTCAGACAGGGCTGAACACTGAAGCTTTCTTT
D gene: TRBD1
J gene: TRBJ1-1
V gene: TRBV18
clone size: few

CDR3 protein: CSAKEFKGTSGYEQYF
CDR3 DNA: TGCAGTGCTAAGGAGTTTAAGGGGACTAGCGGCTACGAGCAGTACTTC
D gene: TRBD2
J gene: TRBJ2-7
V gene: TRBV20-1
clone size: many

CDR3 protein: CASSWGANQPQHF
CDR3 DNA: TGTGCCAGCAGTTGGGGTGCGAATCAGCCCCAGCATTTT
D gene: .
J gene: TRBJ1-5
V gene: TRBV28
clone size: few

CDR3 protein: CSAYWTALRGYGYTF
CDR3 DNA: TGCAGTGCTTACTGGACGGCCTTAAGGGGCTATGGCTACACCTTC
D gene: .
J gene: TRBJ1-2
V gene: TRBV20-1
clone size: many

CDR3 protein: CSVDTSYEQYF
CDR3 DNA: TGCAGCGTCGACACTTCCTACGAGCAGTACTTC
D gene: .
J gene: TRBJ2-7
V gene: TRBV29-1
clone size: medium-sized

CDR3 protein: CASNILRAAGTEAFF
CDR3 DNA: TGTGCCAGCAATATTCTCCGGGCCGCGGGCACTGAAGCTTTCTTT
D gene: .
J gene: TRBJ1-1
V gene: TRBV7-2
clone size: few

CDR3 protein: CASSLGFTDTQYF
CDR3 DNA: TGTGCCAGCAGTTTAGGGTTCACAGATACGCAGTATTTT
D gene: .
J gene: TRBJ2-3
V gene: TRBV28
clone size: few

CDR3 protein: CASSQDRGRQPQHF
CDR3 DNA: TGCGCCAGCAGCCAAGATAGGGGGCGGCAGCCCCAGCATTTT
D gene: TRBD1
J gene: TRBJ1-5
V gene: TRBV4-1
clone size: many

CDR3 protein: CASSQRAERTDTQYF
CDR3 DNA: TGTGCCAGCTCGCAGAGAGCGGAGCGGACAGATACGCAGTATTTT
D gene: .
J gene: TRBJ2-3
V gene: TRBV18
clone size: few

CDR3 protein: CASSQESAGSAAGYTF
CDR3 DNA: TGCGCCAGCAGCCAAGAGAGCGCGGGCAGCGCCGCTGGCTACACCTTC
D gene: .
J gene: TRBJ1-2
V gene: TRBV4-3
clone size: many

CDR3 protein: CASSGGRTGLDPKNIQYF
CDR3 DNA: TGTGCCAGCAGCGGGGGACGAACGGGACTAGATCCCAAAAACATTCAGTACTTC
D gene: TRBD2
J gene: TRBJ2-4
V gene: TRBV11-2
clone size: many

CDR3 protein: CASSDRLAGGGEQFF
CDR3 DNA: TGTGCCAGCAGTGATCGTCTAGCGGGAGGGGGTGAGCAGTTCTTC
D gene: TRBD2
J gene: TRBJ2-1
V gene: TRBV25-1
clone size: many

CDR3 protein: CASTPGLGGIYGYTF
CDR3 DNA: TGTGCCAGCACTCCCGGGCTGGGCGGAATCTATGGCTACACCTTC
D gene: .
J gene: TRBJ1-2
V gene: TRBV12-3/TRBV12-4
clone size: many

CDR3 protein: CASGEEGRISGANVLTF
CDR3 DNA: TGTGCCAGCGGGGAGGAAGGCCGGATCTCTGGGGCCAACGTCCTGACTTTC
D gene: .
J gene: TRBJ2-6
V gene: TRBV11-2
clone size: .

CDR3 protein: CASRVGTSGANVLTF
CDR3 DNA: TGTGCCAGCAGGGTAGGGACCTCTGGGGCCAACGTCCTGACTTTC
D gene: .
J gene: TRBJ2-6
V gene: TRBV12-3/TRBV12-4
clone size: .

CDR3 protein: CASSKRGLGGTGELFF
CDR3 DNA: TGTGCCAGCAGCAAACGTGGCCTTGGCGGTACCGGGGAGCTGTTTTTT
D gene: .
J gene: TRBJ2-2
V gene: TRBV12-3/TRBV12-4
clone size: .

CDR3 protein: CASMWGTDTQYF
CDR3 DNA: TGTGCCAGCATGTGGGGCACAGATACGCAGTATTTT
D gene: .
J gene: TRBJ2-3
V gene: TRBV2
clone size: .

CDR3 protein: CASSTRTGSGYTF
CDR3 DNA: TGTGCCAGCAGTACACGGACAGGGAGTGGCTACACCTTC
D gene: TRBD1
J gene: TRBJ1-2
V gene: TRBV6-1
clone size: many

CDR3 protein: CASSYYQLYGYTF
CDR3 DNA: TGTGCCAGCAGTTACTACCAGCTCTATGGCTACACCTTC
D gene: .
J gene: TRBJ1-2
V gene: TRBV6-5
clone size: few

CDR3 protein: CASSEGRDRASGEQYF
CDR3 DNA: TGCGCCAGCAGTGAAGGCCGGGACAGGGCTTCGGGGGAGCAGTACTTC
D gene: TRBD1
J gene: TRBJ2-7
V gene: TRBV10-2
clone size: many

CDR3 protein: CASSVDPGGGKNEQFF
CDR3 DNA: TGTGCCAGCAGTGTTGATCCGGGAGGCGGAAAAAATGAGCAGTTCTTC
D gene: TRBD2
J gene: TRBJ2-1
V gene: TRBV2
clone size: many

CDR3 protein: CASSQVSGFGNTIYF
CDR3 DNA: TGTGCCAGCAGCCAAGTATCGGGGTTCGGAAACACCATATATTTT
D gene: .
J gene: TRBJ1-3
V gene: TRBV3-1
clone size: few

CDR3 protein: CASSPLISPYEQYF
CDR3 DNA: TGTGCCAGCAGTCCTTTGATCTCCCCTTACGAGCAGTACTTC
D gene: .
J gene: TRBJ2-7
V gene: TRBV28
clone size: many

CDR3 protein: CASSQESPGTDTQYF
CDR3 DNA: TGTGCCAGCAGCCAAGAGTCGCCAGGCACAGATACGCAGTATTTT
D gene: .
J gene: TRBJ2-3
V gene: TRBV4-2
clone size: many

CDR3 protein: CASSPSTSGHDNEQFF
CDR3 DNA: TGTGCCAGCTCACCATCAACTAGCGGGCATGACAATGAGCAGTTCTTC
D gene: TRBD2
J gene: TRBJ2-1
V gene: TRBV18
clone size: .

CDR3 protein: CASSLVPAGGKNIQYF
CDR3 DNA: TGCGCCAGCAGCTTGGTCCCAGCGGGAGGGAAAAACATTCAGTACTTC
D gene: TRBD2
J gene: TRBJ2-4
V gene: TRBV5-1
clone size: .

CDR3 protein: CASGRQSSTDTQYF
CDR3 DNA: TGCGCCAGCGGAAGACAGTCTAGCACAGATACGCAGTATTTT
D gene: .
J gene: TRBJ2-3
V gene: TRBV5-1
clone size: .

CDR3 protein: CASSHDRNRAKNIQYF
CDR3 DNA: TGTGCCAGCAGTCACGACAGGAACAGAGCCAAAAACATTCAGTACTTC
D gene: .
J gene: TRBJ2-4
V gene: TRBV28
clone size: many

CDR3 protein: CASSLTIPRGTDTQYF
CDR3 DNA: TGTGCCAGCAGTTTAACCATCCCAAGGGGCACAGATACGCAGTATTTT
D gene: .
J gene: TRBJ2-3
V gene: TRBV27
clone size: few

CDR3 protein: CASSPTSGAPYEQYF
CDR3 DNA: TGTGCCAGCTCACCTACTTCAGGTGCCCCCTACGAGCAGTACTTC
D gene: .
J gene: TRBJ2-7
V gene: TRBV18
clone size: many

CDR3 protein: CASSLVISGNF
CDR3 DNA: TGTGCCAGCAGCTTAGTAATCTCAGGGAACTTC
D gene: .
J gene: TRBJ2-7
V gene: TRBV11-3
clone size: few

CDR3 protein: CASSQVTYEQYF
CDR3 DNA: TGTGCCAGCAGCCAAGTCACGTACGAGCAGTACTTC
D gene: .
J gene: TRBJ2-7
V gene: TRBV3-1
clone size: .